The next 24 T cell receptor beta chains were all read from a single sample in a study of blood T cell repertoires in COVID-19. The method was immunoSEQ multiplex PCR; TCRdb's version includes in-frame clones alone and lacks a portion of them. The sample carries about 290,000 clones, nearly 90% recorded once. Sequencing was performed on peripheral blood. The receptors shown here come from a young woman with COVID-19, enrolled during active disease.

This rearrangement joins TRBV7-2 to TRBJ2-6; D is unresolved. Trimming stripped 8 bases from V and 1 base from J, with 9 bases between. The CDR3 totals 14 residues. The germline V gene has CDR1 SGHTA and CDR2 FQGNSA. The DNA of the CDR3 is TGTGCCAGCGCCCCCCGGTCTGGGGCCAACGTCCTGACTTTC. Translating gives CASAPRSGANVLTF. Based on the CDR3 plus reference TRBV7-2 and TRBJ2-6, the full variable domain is GAGVSQSPSNKVTEKGKDVELRCDPISGHTALYWYRQSLGQGLEFLIYFQGNSAPDKSGLPSDRFSAERTGGSVSTLTIQRTQQEDSAVYLCASAPRSGANVLTFGAGSRLTVL.

CDR3 sequence (DNA): TGTGCCAGCAGTTCGGGGTTGGGGAATGAGCAGTTCTTC. Translation gives CASSSGLGNEQFF. The V call is TRBV27, the J call TRBJ2-1, with D possibly being TRBD2 (5 bases). From germline, CDR1 is MNHEY and CDR2 SMNVEV (reference sequence). Trimming removed 4 bases at V and 7 bases at J, with 11 bases between. The CDR3 is 13 residues long.

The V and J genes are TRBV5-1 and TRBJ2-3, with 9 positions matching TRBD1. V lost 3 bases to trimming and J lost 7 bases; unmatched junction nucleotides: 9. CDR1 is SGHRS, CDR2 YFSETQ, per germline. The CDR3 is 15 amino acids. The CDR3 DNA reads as TGCGCCAGCAGCTGGCGACAGGGGGTTAGGAATACGCAGTATTTT. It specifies CASSWRQGVRNTQYF.

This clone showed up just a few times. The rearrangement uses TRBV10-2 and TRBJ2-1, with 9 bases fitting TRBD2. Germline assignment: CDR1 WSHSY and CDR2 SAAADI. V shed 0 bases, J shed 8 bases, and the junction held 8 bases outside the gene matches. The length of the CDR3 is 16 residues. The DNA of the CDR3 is TGCGCCAGCAGTGAGTCGAGCGGGGGGATCGGCGATGAGCAGTTCTTC. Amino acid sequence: CASSESSGGIGDEQFF.

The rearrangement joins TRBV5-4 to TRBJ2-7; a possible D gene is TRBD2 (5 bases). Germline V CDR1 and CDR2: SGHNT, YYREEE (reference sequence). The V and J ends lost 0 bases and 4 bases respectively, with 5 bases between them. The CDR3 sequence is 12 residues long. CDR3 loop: CASSLGGYEQYF. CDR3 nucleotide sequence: TGTGCCAGCAGCTTGGGAGGGTACGAGCAGTACTTC.

In DNA form, the CDR3 reads TGTGCCAACAACCCCGGGGGTTTTGGTGAAAAACTGTTTTTT. It codes for CANNPGGFGEKLFF. The chain couples TRBV27 to TRBJ1-4; D might be TRBD1 (5 bases). The germline V gene has CDR1 MNHEY and CDR2 SMNVEV (reference sequence). The length of the CDR3 is 14 residues. The V gene lost 10 bases and the J gene lost 7 bases, with 19 bases spanning the gap.

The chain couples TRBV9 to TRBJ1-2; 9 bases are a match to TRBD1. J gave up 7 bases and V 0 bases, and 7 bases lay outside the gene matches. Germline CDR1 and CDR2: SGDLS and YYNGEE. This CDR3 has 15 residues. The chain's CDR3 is CASSVDPHRGLGYTF. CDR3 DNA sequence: TGTGCCAGCAGCGTAGACCCCCACAGGGGGCTTGGCTACACCTTC.

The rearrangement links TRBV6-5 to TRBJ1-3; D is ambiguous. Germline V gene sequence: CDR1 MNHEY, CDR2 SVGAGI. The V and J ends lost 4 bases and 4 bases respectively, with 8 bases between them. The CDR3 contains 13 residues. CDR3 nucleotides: TGTGCCAGCAGTTCGACTGAGGGAAACACCATATATTTT. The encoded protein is CASSSTEGNTIYF.

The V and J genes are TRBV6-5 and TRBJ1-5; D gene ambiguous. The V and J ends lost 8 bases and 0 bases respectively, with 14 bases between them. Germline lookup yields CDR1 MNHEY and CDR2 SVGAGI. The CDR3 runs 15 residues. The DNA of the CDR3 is TGTGCCAGCTATGCGACACCCTATAGCAATCAGCCCCAGCATTTT. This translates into CASYATPYSNQPQHF.

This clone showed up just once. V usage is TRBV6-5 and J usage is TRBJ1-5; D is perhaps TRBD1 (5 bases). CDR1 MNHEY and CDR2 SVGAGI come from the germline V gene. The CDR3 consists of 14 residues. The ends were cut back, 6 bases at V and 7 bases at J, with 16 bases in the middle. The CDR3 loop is CASRSMGGGQPQHF. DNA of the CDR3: TGTGCCAGCAGATCCATGGGGGGAGGGCAGCCCCAGCATTTT.

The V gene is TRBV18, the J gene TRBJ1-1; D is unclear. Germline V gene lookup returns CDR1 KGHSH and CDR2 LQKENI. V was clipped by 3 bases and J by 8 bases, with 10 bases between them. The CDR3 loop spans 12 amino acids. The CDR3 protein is CASSPQTQEAFF. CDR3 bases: TGTGCCAGCTCACCTCAGACTCAGGAAGCTTTCTTT.

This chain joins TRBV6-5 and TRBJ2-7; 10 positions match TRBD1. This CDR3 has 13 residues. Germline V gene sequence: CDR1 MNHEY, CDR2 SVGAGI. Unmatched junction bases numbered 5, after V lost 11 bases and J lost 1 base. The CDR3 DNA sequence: TGTGCCGGAAGGGACAGGGGTTCCTACGAGCAGTACTTC. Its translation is CAGRDRGSYEQYF.

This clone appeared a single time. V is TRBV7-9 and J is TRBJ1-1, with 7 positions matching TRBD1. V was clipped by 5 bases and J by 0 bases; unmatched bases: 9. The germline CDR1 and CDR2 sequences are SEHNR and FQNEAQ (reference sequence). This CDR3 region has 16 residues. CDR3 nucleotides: TGTGCCAGCAGCGACCCGACAGGGAGGTTGAACACTGAAGCTTTCTTT. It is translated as CASSDPTGRLNTEAFF.

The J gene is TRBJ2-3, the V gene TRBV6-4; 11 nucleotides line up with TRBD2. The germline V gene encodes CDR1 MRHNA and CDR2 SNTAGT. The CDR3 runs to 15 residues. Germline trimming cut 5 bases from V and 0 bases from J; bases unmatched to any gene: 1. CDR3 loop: CASSRLAGSTDTQYF. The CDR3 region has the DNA TGTGCCAGCAGTCGACTAGCGGGGAGCACAGATACGCAGTATTTT.

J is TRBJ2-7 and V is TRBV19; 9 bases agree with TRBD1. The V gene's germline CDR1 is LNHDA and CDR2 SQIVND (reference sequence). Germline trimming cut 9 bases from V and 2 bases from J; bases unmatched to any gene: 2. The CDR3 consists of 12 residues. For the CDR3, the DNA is TGTGCCAGCGGACAGGGGACCTACGAGCAGTACTTC. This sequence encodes CASGQGTYEQYF.

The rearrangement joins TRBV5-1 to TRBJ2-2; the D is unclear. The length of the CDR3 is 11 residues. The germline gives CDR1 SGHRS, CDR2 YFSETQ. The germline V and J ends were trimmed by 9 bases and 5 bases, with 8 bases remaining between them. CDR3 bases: TGCGCCAACCCGCTAACCGGGGAGCTGTTTTTT. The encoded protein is CANPLTGELFF. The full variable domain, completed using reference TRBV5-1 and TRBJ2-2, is KAGVTQTPRYLIKTRGQQVTLSCSPISGHRSVSWYQQTPGQGLQFLFEYFSETQRNKGNFPGRFSGRQFSNSRSEMNVSTLELGDSALYLCANPLTGELFFGEGSRLTVL.

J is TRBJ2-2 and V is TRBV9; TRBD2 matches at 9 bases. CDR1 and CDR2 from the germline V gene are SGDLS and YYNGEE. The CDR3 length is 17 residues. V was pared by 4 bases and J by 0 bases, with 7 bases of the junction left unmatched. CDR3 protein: CASSTSLAGANTGELFF. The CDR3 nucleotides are TGTGCCAGCAGCACCTCATTAGCGGGGGCGAACACCGGGGAGCTGTTTTTT.

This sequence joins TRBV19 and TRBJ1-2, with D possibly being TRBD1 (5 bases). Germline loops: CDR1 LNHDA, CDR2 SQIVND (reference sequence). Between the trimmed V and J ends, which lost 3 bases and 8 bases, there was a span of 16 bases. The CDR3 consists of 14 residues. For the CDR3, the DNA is TGTGCCAGTAGTATGTTGGGGCAGAATGACGGCTACACCTTC. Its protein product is CASSMLGQNDGYTF.

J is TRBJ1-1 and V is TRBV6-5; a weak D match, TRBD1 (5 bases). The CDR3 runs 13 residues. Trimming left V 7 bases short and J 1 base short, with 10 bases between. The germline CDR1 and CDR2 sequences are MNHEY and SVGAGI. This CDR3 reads CASTKQANTEAFF. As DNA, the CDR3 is TGTGCCAGCACCAAACAGGCGAACACTGAAGCTTTCTTT.

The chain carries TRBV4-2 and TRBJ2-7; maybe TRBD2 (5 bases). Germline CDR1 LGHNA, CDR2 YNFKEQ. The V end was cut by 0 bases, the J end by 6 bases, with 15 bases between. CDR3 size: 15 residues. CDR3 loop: CASSQDLLGLREQYF. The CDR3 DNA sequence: TGTGCCAGCAGCCAAGACTTACTAGGTCTCCGCGAGCAGTACTTC.

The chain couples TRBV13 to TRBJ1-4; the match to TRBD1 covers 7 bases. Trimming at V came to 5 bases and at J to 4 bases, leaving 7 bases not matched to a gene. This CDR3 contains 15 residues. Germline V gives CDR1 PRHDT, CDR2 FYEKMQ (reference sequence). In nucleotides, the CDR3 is TGTGCCAGCAGCCCGGTAGGGGGCCTTAATGAAAAACTGTTTTTT. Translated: CASSPVGGLNEKLFF.

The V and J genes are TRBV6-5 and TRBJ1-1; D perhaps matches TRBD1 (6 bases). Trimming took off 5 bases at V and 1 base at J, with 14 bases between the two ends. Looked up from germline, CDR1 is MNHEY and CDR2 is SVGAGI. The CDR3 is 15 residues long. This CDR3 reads CASSRSWGPNTEAFF. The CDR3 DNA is TGTGCCAGCAGTCGGAGCTGGGGGCCGAACACTGAAGCTTTCTTT.

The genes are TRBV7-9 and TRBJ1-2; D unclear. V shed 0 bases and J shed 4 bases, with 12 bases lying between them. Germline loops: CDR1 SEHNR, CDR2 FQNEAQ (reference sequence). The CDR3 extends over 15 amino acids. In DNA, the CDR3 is TGTGCCAGCAGCTTAGCATTCGGCAGGTTCTATGGCTACACCTTC. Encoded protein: CASSLAFGRFYGYTF.

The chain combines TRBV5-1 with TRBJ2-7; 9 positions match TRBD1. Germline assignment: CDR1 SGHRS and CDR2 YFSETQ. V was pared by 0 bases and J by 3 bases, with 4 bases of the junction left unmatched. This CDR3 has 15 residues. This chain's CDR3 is CASSLEGTGIYEQYF. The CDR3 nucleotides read TGCGCCAGCAGCTTGGAAGGGACAGGGATCTACGAGCAGTACTTC.